This T cell receptor beta chain is from a study of blood T cell repertoires in COVID-19. Background on the study: Italy, Spain and the United States were the sources of the convalescent and acute COVID-19 samples. T cells, B-cell-depleted T cells, or PBMCs provided the cDNA or gDNA that served as material.

The CDR3 sequence is 15 residues long. J gave up 6 bases and V 5 bases, and 12 bases lay outside the gene matches. Germline loops: CDR1 SGDLS, CDR2 YYNGEE. As handled by the study authors: Amplification of reference gene primers provided the estimated nucleated cell counts. The repertoire was sequenced with immunoSEQ multiplex PCR; TCRdb's copy has only in-frame clones and lacks some. The V and J calls and the clone size are those of that table, but D and trimming were determined from the DNA. The sample lists about 59,000 clones; approximately 85% were seen once. This chain joins TRBV9 and TRBJ2-3, with 7 bases lining up with TRBD1. This TCR was sampled from a human donor in a cohort sampled during active COVID-19. Sequences were obtained from peripheral blood. The CDR3 bases are TGTGCCAGCAGTACCGCTCCAACAGGGGCCGATACGCAGTATTTT. It is translated as CASSTAPTGADTQYF.